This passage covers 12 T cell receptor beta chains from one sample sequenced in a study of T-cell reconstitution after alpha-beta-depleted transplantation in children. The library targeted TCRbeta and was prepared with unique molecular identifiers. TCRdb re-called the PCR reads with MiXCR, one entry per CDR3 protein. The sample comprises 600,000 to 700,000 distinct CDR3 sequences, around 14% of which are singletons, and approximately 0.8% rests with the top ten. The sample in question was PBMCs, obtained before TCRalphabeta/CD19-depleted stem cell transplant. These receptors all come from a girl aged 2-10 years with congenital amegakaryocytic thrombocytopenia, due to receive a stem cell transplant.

This CDR3 is CASSPTGGSPLHF. Written as DNA, the CDR3 is TGTGCCAGCAGCCCTACAGGAGGTTCACCCCTCCACTTT. This sequence joins TRBV14 and TRBJ1-6; possible D gene TRBD1, 5 bases. The CDR3 contains 13 residues. The V gene lost 4 bases and the J gene lost 9 bases, with 10 bases spanning the gap. CDR1 is SGHDN, CDR2 FVKESK, per germline.

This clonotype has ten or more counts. The CDR3 region is CATARYNEQFF. The CDR3 DNA follows: TGTGCCACTGCGCGGTACAATGAGCAGTTCTTC. This chain joins TRBV28 and TRBJ2-1; no reliable D call. V was cut by 10 bases and J by 4 bases, with 8 bases left in between. Germline V gene lookup returns CDR1 MDHEN and CDR2 SYDVKM. This CDR3 contains 11 residues.

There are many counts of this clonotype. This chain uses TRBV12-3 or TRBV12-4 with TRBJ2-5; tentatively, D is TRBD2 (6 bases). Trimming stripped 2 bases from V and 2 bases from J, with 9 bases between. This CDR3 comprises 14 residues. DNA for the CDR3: TGTGCCAGCAGTTTATGGGACTTTCAAGAGACCCAGTACTTC. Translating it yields CASSLWDFQETQYF.

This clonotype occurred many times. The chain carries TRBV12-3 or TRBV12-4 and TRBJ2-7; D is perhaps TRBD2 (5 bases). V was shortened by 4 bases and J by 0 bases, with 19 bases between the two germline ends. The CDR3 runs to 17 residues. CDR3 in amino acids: CASSYREQHPSSYEQYF. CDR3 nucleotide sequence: TGTGCCAGCAGTTACCGGGAACAGCATCCTTCCTCCTACGAGCAGTACTTC.

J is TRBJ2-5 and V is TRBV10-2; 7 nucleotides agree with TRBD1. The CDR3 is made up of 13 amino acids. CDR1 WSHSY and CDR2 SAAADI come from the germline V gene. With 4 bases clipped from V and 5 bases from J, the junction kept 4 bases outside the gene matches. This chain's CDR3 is CASSGQGMETQYF. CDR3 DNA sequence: TGCGCCAGCAGTGGACAGGGTATGGAGACCCAGTACTTC.

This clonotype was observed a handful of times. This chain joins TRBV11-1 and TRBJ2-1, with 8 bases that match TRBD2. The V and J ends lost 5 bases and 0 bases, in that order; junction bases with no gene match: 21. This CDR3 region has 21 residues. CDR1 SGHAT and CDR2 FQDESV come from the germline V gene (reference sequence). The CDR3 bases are TGTGCCAGCAGCCAAATCCCCATCGGGAGGGCCCCCAGAAGCTCCTACAATGAGCAGTTCTTC. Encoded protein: CASSQIPIGRAPRSSYNEQFF.

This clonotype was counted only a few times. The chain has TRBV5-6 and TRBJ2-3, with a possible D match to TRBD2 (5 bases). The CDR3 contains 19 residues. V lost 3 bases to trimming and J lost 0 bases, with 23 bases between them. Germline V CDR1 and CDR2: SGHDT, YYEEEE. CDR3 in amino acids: CASSYLGSRDVISTDTQYF. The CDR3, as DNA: TGTGCCAGCAGCTACCTAGGAAGTCGGGATGTCATTAGCACAGATACGCAGTATTTT.

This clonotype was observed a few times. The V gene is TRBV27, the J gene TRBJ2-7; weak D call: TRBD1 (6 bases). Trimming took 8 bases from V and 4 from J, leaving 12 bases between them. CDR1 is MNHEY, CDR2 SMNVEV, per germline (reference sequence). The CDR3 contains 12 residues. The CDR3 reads CASAQGAYEQYF. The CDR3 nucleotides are TGTGCCAGCGCACAGGGCGCGTACGAGCAGTACTTC.

The DNA for the CDR3 is TGCAGCGTTGAATTGGGGGGTCTAGCTGTAAACACCGGGGAGCTGTTTTTT. It specifies CSVELGGLAVNTGELFF. The rearrangement links TRBV29-1 to TRBJ2-2, with D perhaps TRBD2 (6 bases). This CDR3 has 17 amino acids. V was cut by 2 bases and J by 2 bases, with 18 bases left in between. Germline CDR1 reads SQVTM; CDR2 reads ANQGSEA.

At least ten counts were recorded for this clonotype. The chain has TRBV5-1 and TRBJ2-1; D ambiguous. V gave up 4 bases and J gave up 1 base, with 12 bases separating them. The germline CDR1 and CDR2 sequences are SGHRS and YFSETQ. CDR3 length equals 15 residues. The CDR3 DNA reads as TGCGCCAGCAGCCTGCTAAGTGAATCCTACAATGAGCAGTTCTTC. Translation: CASSLLSESYNEQFF.

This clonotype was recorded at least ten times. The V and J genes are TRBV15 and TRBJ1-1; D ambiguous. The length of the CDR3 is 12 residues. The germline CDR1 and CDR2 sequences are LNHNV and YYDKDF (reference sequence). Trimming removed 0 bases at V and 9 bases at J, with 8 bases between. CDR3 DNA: TGTGCCACCAGCAGAGATCGAGTCCAAGCTTTCTTT. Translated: CATSRDRVQAFF.

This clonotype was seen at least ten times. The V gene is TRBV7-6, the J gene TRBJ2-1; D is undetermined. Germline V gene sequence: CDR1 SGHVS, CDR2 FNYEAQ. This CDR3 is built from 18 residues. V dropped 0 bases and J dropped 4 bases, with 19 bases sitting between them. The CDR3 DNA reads TGTGCCAGCAGCTTAGCGCTCCGGGCAGAGGCGTCATACAATGAGCAGTTCTTC. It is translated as CASSLALRAEASYNEQFF.